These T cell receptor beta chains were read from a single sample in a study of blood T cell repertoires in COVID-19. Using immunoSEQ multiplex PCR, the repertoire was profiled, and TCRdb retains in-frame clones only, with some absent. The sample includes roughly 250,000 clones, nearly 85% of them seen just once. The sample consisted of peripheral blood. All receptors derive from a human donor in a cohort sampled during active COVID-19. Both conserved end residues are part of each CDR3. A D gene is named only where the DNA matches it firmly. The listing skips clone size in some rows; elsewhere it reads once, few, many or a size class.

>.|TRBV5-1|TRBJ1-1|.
CASSPTGNTEAFF
TGCGCCAGCAGCCCTACCGGGAACACTGAAGCTTTCTTT
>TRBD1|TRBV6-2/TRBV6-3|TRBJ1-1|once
CASSYRGQGNTEAFF
TGTGCCAGCAGTTACCGAGGACAGGGGAACACTGAAGCTTTCTTT
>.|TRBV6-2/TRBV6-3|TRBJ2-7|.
CASSYPPSPRGEQYF
TGTGCCAGCAGTTACCCACCTTCCCCACGAGGCGAGCAGTACTTC
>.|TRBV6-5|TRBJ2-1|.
CASSLDGQGIGEQFF
TGTGCCAGCTCCCTTGATGGGCAGGGGATTGGTGAGCAGTTCTTC
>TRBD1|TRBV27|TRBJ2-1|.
CASSRTGGSYNEQFF
TGTGCCAGCAGTCGGACAGGGGGTTCCTACAATGAGCAGTTCTTC
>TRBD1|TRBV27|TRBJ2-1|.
CASSPLGQGAYNEQFF
TGTGCCAGCAGTCCCTTGGGACAGGGGGCCTACAATGAGCAGTTCTTC
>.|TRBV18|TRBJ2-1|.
CASSPAGNEQFF
TGTGCCAGCTCACCAGCAGGTAATGAGCAGTTCTTC
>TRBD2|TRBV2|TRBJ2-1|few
CASSEWAGGANEQFF
TGTGCCAGCAGTGAATGGGCGGGGGGGGCCAATGAGCAGTTCTTC
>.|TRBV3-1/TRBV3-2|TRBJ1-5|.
CASSQGRVGNQPQHF
TGTGCCAGCAGCCAAGGCAGGGTCGGCAATCAGCCCCAGCATTTT
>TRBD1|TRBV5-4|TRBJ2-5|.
CASSSRQGGETQYF
TGTGCCAGCAGCTCCCGACAGGGGGGCGAGACCCAGTACTTC
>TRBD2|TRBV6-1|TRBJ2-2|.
CASSAKMRSGGNTGELFF
TGTGCCAGCAGTGCCAAGATGAGGAGCGGGGGGAACACCGGGGAGCTGTTTTTT
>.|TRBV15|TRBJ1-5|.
CATSSRQGNQPQHF
TGTGCCACCAGCTCGCGACAGGGCAATCAGCCCCAGCATTTT
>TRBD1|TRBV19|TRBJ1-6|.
CASSNRGYNSPLHF
TGTGCCAGTAGTAACAGGGGTTATAATTCACCCCTCCACTTT
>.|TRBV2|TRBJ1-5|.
CASSVTGAPVHF
TGTGCCAGCAGTGTGACAGGCGCTCCCGTACATTTT
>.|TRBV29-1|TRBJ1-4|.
CSVSGKTNEKLFF
TGCAGCGTCTCAGGGAAAACTAATGAAAAACTGTTTTTT
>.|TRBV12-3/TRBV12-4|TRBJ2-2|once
CASSSRATGELFF
TGTGCCAGCAGTTCCAGGGCAACCGGGGAGCTGTTTTTT
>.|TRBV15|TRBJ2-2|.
CATSRDLTGRNTGELFF
TGTGCCACCAGCAGAGATCTAACAGGGAGGAACACCGGGGAGCTGTTTTTT
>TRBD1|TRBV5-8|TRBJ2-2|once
CASSPGTGAHTGELFF
TGTGCCAGCAGCCCGGGGACAGGGGCCCACACCGGGGAGCTGTTTTTT
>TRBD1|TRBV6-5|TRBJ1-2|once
CASTPGQWSYTF
TGTGCCAGCACCCCGGGACAGTGGAGCTACACCTTC
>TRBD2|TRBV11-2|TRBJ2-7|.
CASSLGGRAYEQYF
TGTGCCAGCAGCTTAGGCGGGAGGGCCTACGAGCAGTACTTC
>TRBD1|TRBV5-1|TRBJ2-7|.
CASSLIGGDSYEQYF
TGCGCCAGCAGCTTGATAGGGGGCGATAGTTACGAGCAGTACTTC
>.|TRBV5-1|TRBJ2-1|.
CASSPFLGDNEQFF
TGCGCCAGCAGCCCCTTTCTCGGGGACAATGAGCAGTTCTTC
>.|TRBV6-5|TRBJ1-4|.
CASSLAGEGEKLFF
TGTGCCAGCAGCCTCGCAGGGGAGGGTGAAAAACTGTTTTTT
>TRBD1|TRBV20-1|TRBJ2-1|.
CSASSNSGTGAFDEQFF
TGCAGTGCTAGTTCAAACTCCGGGACAGGTGCTTTCGATGAGCAGTTCTTC
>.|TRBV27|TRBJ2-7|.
CASTSSGYASYEQYF
TGTGCCAGCACCTCCAGCGGATATGCCTCCTACGAGCAGTACTTC
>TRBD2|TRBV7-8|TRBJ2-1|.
CASSLVGGASNEQFF
TGTGCCAGCAGCTTAGTCGGGGGGGCCAGTAATGAGCAGTTCTTC
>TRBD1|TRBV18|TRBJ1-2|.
CASSPDRDYGYTF
TGTGCCAGCTCACCGGACAGGGACTATGGCTACACCTTC
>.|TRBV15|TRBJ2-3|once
CATSRGSGGDTDTQYF
TGTGCCACCAGCAGGGGGTCGGGCGGGGACACAGATACGCAGTATTTT
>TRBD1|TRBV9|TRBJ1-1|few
CASSEPGTALRTAFF
TGTGCCAGCAGCGAACCCGGGACAGCCCTTCGAACAGCTTTCTTT
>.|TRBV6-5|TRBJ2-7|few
CASSSRSEQYF
TGTGCCAGCAGCTCTAGAAGCGAGCAGTACTTC
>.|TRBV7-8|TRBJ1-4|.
CASTPTNEKLFF
TGTGCCAGCACTCCAACTAATGAAAAACTGTTTTTT
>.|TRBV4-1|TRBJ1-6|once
CASSQFVGRGMNSPLHF
TGCGCCAGCAGCCAATTCGTCGGGCGCGGGATGAATTCACCCCTCCACTTT